This TCR beta chain was retrieved from a study of post-analysis software for immune sequencing data. Study-wide results and caveats: A significant reduction in normalized Chao1 diversity was observed in multiple sclerosis patients versus controls. Strong co-clustering by F measure linked samples that shared a preparation batch.

cDNA libraries of TCR beta carried unique molecular identifiers. TCRdb fed the PCR reads into MiXCR, producing one record per CDR3 protein. The sample includes hundreds of thousands of distinct CDR3 sequences, 44% seen only once; the top ten take more than 1.5%. In regard to this clonotype: No antigen is known for it.

The source is a girl aged 10 to 17 with multiple sclerosis. Sample: blood.

The CDR3: CASSQGGTGRSYEQYF. CDR3 bases: TGTGCCAGCAGCCAGGGAGGGACAGGGAGGTCCTACGAGCAGTACTTC. This chain uses TRBV7-2 with TRBJ2-7; 9 bases line up with TRBD1. Trimming cost V 5 bases and J 1 base; bases outside gene matches: 9. The CDR3 is made up of 16 amino acids. Per the germline V gene, CDR1 is SGHTA and CDR2 is FQGNSA.